This entry concerns a single T cell receptor beta chain. Sequencing was performed with immunoSEQ multiplex PCR; in TCRdb, only in-frame clones are kept and a portion is missing. The table lists around 120,000 clones, approximately 85% of them singletons. The sample belongs to a study of T cell responses to AZD1222 COVID-19 vaccine. This CDR3 is 12 amino acids long. The germline gives CDR1 SQVTM, CDR2 ANQGSEA. Trimming shortened V by 1 base and J by 6 bases, and 7 bases separated the two germline ends. The receptor was derived from an adult in good health. The rearrangement uses TRBV29-1 and TRBJ2-1; either TRBD1 or TRBD2 may supply D (5 bases each). The source was peripheral blood, collected on day 0 of AZD1222 vaccination. The CDR3 protein is CSVEGDANEQFF. The CDR3 coding sequence is TGCAGCGTTGAAGGGGACGCCAATGAGCAGTTCTTC.